This TCR beta chain derives from a study of cytomegalovirus exposure and HLA in healthy donors. PCR amplification relied on 60 Vbeta primers (plus 13 Jbeta primers). Generated by immunoSEQ multiplex PCR, the TCRdb table keeps only in-frame clones and is missing some. The sample lists about 90,000 clones, 75% to 80% occurring once. Germline CDR1 reads SEHNR; CDR2 reads FQNEAQ (reference sequence). V trimming: 7 bases; J trimming: 6 bases; junction bases outside the gene matches: 12. The CDR3 is 15 residues long. Sequenced material: PBMCs. The chain carries TRBV7-9 and TRBJ2-1; TRBD2 matches at 7 bases. The clonotype comes from a woman in her forties in good health and CMV-seropositive. This CDR3 reads CASNRSPSGTNEQFF. The CDR3 DNA reads as TGTGCCAGCAACCGTTCGCCTAGCGGTACCAATGAGCAGTTCTTC.